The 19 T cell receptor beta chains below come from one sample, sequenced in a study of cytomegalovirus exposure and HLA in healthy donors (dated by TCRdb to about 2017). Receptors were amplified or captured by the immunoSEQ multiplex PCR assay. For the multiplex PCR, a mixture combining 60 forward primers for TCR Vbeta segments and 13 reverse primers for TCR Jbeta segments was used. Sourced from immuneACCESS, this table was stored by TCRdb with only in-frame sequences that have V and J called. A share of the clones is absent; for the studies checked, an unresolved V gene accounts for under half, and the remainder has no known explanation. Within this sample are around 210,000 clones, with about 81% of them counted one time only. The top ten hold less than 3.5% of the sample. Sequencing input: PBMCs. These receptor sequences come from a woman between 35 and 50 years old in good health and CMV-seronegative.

The CDR3 DNA follows: TGCGCCAGCAGCCTGCAGACAGGGTTTAATGAAAAACTGTTTTTT. Translated, it gives CASSLQTGFNEKLFF. The chain links TRBV4-1 to TRBJ1-4, with 7 bases that match TRBD1. CDR3 size: 15 residues. Germline V gives CDR1 MGHRA, CDR2 YSYEKL. Unmatched junction bases numbered 6, after V lost 4 bases and J lost 4 bases.

The CDR3: CASSLLAGGNYNEQFF. CDR3 DNA: TGTGCCAGCAGCTTATTAGCGGGAGGTAACTACAATGAGCAGTTCTTC. The chain has TRBV11-2 and TRBJ2-1, with TRBD2 matching over 10 bases. Germline V gene lookup returns CDR1 SGHAT and CDR2 FQNNGV. The CDR3 consists of 16 residues. V shed 2 bases and J 3 bases; nucleotides not matched to a gene: 4.

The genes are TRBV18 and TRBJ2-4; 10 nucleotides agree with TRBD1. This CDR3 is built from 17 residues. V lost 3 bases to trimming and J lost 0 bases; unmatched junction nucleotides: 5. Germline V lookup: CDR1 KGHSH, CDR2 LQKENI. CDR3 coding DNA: TGTGCCAGCTCACCGGACAGGGGGGGCTTAGCCAAAAACATTCAGTACTTC. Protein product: CASSPDRGGLAKNIQYF.

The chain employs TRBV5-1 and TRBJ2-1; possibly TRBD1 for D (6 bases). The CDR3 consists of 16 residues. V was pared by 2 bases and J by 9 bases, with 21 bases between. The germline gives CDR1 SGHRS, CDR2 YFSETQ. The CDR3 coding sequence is TGCGCCAGCAGCTTTTTGGGGGCTACCGGGACAAGTGAGCAGTTCTTC. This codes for CASSFLGATGTSEQFF.

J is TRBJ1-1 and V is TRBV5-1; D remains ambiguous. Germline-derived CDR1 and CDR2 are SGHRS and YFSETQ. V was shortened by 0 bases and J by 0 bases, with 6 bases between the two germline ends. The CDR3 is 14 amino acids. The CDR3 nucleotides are TGCGCCAGCAGCTTGGGGTACATGAACACTGAAGCTTTCTTT. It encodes CASSLGYMNTEAFF.

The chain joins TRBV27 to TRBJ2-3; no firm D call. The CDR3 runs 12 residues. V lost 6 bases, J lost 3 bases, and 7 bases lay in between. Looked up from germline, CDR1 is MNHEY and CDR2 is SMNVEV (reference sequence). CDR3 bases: TGTGCCAGCAGCTACGGGACAGATACGCAGTATTTT. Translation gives CASSYGTDTQYF.

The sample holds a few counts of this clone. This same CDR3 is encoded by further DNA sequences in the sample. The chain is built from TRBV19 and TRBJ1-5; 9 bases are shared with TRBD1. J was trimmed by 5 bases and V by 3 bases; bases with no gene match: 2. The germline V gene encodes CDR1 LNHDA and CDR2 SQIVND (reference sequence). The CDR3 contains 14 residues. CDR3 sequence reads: CASSIWTGDQPQHF. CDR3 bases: TGTGCCAGTAGTATCTGGACAGGGGATCAGCCCCAGCATTTT. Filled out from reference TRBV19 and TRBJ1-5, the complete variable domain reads DGGITQSPKYLFRKEGQNVTLSCEQNLNHDAMYWYRQDPGQGLRLIYYSQIVNDFQKGDIAEGYSVSREKKESFPLTVTSAQKNPTAFYLCASSIWTGDQPQHFGDGTRLSIL.

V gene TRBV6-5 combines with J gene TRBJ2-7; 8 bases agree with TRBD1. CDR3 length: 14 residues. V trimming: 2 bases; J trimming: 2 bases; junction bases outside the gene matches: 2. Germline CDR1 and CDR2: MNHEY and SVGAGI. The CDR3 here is CASSYARGPYEQYF. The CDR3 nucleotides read TGTGCCAGCAGTTACGCCAGGGGGCCCTACGAGCAGTACTTC.

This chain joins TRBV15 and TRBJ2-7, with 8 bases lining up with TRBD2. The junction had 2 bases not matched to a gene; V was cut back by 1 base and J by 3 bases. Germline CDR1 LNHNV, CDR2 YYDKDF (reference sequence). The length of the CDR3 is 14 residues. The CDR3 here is CATSRGLAGYEQYF. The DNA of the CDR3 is TGTGCCACCAGCAGAGGGCTAGCGGGCTACGAGCAGTACTTC.

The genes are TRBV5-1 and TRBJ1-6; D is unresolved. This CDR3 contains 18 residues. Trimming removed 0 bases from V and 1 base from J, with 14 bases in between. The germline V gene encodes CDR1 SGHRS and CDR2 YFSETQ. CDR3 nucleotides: TGCGCCAGCAGCTTGGGGTCGGCCGGAGGGTCCTATAATTCACCCCTCCACTTT. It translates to CASSLGSAGGSYNSPLHF.

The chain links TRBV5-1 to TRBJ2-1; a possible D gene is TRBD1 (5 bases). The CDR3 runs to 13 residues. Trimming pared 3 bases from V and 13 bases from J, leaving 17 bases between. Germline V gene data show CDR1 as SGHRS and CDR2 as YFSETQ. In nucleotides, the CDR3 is TGCGCCAGCAGCTCGGAAACGACAGCGCCACAGTTCTTC. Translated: CASSSETTAPQFF.

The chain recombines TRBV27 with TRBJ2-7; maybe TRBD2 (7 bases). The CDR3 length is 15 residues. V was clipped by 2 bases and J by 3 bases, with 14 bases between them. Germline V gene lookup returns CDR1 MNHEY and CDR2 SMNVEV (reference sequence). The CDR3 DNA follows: TGTGCCAGCAGTTTAGCCGGGGGGACATACTACGAGCAGTACTTC. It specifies CASSLAGGTYYEQYF.

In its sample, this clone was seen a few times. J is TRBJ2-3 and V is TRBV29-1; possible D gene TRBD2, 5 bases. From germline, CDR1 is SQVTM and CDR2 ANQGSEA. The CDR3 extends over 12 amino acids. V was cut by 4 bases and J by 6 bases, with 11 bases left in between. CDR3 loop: CSVALAPDTQYF. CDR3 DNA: TGCAGCGTTGCGCTAGCCCCGGATACGCAGTATTTT.

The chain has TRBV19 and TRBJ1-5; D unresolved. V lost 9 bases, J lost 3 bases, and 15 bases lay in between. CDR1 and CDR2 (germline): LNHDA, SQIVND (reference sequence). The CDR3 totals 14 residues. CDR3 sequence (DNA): TGTGCCAGCCATGGGCCCGGAAACAATCAGCCCCAGCATTTT. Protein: CASHGPGNNQPQHF.

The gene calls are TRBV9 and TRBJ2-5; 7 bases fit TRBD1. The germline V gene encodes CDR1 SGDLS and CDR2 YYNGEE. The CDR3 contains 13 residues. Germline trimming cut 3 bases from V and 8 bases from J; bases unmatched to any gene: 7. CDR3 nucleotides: TGTGCCAGCAGCGACGGGACAGAACTAACCCAGTACTTC. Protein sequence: CASSDGTELTQYF. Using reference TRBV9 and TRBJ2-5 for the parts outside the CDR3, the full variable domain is DSGVTQTPKHLITATGQRVTLRCSPRSGDLSVYWYQQSLDQGLQFLIQYYNGEERAKGNILERFSAQQFPDLHSELNLSSLELGDSALYFCASSDGTELTQYFGPGTRLLVL.

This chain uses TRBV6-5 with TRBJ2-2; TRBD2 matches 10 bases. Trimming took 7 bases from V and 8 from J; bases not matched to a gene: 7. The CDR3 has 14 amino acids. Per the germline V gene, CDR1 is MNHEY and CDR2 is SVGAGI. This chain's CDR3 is CASTTSGKSGELFF. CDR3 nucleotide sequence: TGTGCCAGCACTACTAGCGGGAAATCTGGGGAGCTGTTTTTT.

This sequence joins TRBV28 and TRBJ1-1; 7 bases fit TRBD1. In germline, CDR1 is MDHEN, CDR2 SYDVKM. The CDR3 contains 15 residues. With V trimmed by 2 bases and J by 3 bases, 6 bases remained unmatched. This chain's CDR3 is CASSLAGGFDTEAFF. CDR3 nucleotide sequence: TGTGCCAGCAGTTTAGCAGGGGGTTTTGACACTGAAGCTTTCTTT. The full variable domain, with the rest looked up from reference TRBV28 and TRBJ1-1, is DVKVTQSSRYLVKRTGEKVFLECVQDMDHENMFWYRQDPGLGLRLIYFSYDVKMKEKGDIPEGYSVSREKKERFSLILESASTNQTSMYLCASSLAGGFDTEAFFGQGTRLTVV.

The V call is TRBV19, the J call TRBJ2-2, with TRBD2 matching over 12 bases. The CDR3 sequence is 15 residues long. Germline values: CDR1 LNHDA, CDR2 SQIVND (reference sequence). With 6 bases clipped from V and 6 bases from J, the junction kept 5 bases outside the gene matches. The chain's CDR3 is CASRTSGRGAGELFF. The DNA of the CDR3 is TGTGCCAGTAGGACTAGCGGGAGAGGGGCCGGGGAGCTGTTTTTT.

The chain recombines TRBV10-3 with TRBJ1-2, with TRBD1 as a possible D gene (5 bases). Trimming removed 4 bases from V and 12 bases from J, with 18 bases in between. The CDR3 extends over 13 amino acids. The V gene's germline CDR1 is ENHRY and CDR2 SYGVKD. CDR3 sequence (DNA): TGTGCCATCAGTGCGGGACTGGTCGAGATCGACACCTTC. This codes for CAISAGLVEIDTF.